One sample yielded the 11 T cell receptor beta chains listed below, sequenced in a study of CD8 T cells in ankylosing spondylitis. MiXCR, run by TCRdb on the 5' RACE reads, gives a single entry per CDR3 protein. The sample has some 46,000 distinct CDR3 sequences; about 11% are singletons. Material: blood, either unsorted or a sorted T cell fraction (not recorded which). Receptors were obtained from a male donor with ankylosing spondylitis or in good health (not recorded which).

This clonotype was recorded many times. This CDR3 is CASHSYNEQFF. As DNA, the CDR3 is TGTGCCAGTCATTCTTATAATGAGCAGTTCTTC. The rearrangement uses TRBV19 and TRBJ2-1, with D unresolved. V was clipped by 8 bases and J by 7 bases, with 9 bases between them. The CDR3 runs 11 residues. Germline values: CDR1 LNHDA, CDR2 SQIVND (reference sequence).

On this clonotype: Lacking the conserved final phenylalanine or tryptophan, this CDR3 likely reflects a read error. The rearrangement links TRBV29-1 to TRBJ2-3, with no clear D. The CDR3 has 13 residues. In germline, CDR1 is SQVTM, CDR2 ANQGSEA. V lost 3 bases to trimming and J lost 0 bases, with 7 bases between them. The CDR3 sequence: CSVDGRSTDTQYL. DNA for the CDR3: TGCAGCGTTGACGGACGGAGCACAGATACGCAGTATCTT.

This clonotype was counted many times. This rearrangement joins TRBV5-1 to TRBJ2-5; D call uncertain. The CDR3 is made up of 14 amino acids. Trimming cost V 4 bases and J 2 bases, with 12 bases left between them. Germline CDR1 reads SGHRS; CDR2 reads YFSETQ. This chain's CDR3 is CASSDAQLQETQYF. CDR3 bases: TGCGCCAGCAGCGATGCACAGTTACAAGAGACCCAGTACTTC. Full variable domain (remainder filled in from reference TRBV5-1 and TRBJ2-5): KAGVTQTPRYLIKTRGQQVTLSCSPISGHRSVSWYQQTPGQGLQFLFEYFSETQRNKGNFPGRFSGRQFSNSRSEMNVSTLELGDSALYLCASSDAQLQETQYFGPGTRLLVL.

This clonotype was found many times. This chain links TRBV7-2 with TRBJ2-1, with D possibly TRBD2 on 6 matching bases. With 2 bases removed from V and 6 bases from J, the gap between germline ends came to 17 bases. The germline V gene encodes CDR1 SGHTA and CDR2 FQGNSA. This CDR3 has 16 amino acids. CDR3: CASSLSYGGYRNEQFF. The CDR3, as DNA: TGTGCCAGCAGCTTATCGTACGGGGGATATCGCAATGAGCAGTTCTTC.

This clonotype occurred many times. Written as DNA, the CDR3 is TGCAGTGCTCCGCAGCTAGCGTCTGCCTACGAGCAGTACTTC. Translating it yields CSAPQLASAYEQYF. V is TRBV20-1 and J is TRBJ2-7; weak D call: TRBD2 (6 bases). The CDR3 loop spans 14 amino acids. Germline V gene sequence: CDR1 DFQATT, CDR2 SNEGSKA (reference sequence). Trimming cost V 5 bases and J 2 bases, with 16 bases left between them.

This clonotype was counted many times. The rearrangement uses TRBV5-1 and TRBJ2-1, with D tentatively TRBD1 or TRBD2 (5 bases each). Germline values: CDR1 SGHRS, CDR2 YFSETQ. The CDR3 covers 15 residues. V lost 0 bases, J lost 6 bases, and 13 bases lay in between. CDR3 sequence (DNA): TGCGCCAGCAGCTTGGCAGGGAGTCCCTTCAATGAGCAGTTCTTC. This sequence encodes CASSLAGSPFNEQFF.

A note on this clonotype: Possible read error: a much larger clone is one base away. The rearrangement links TRBV20-1 to TRBJ1-5; no firm D call. Germline CDR1 is DFQATT and CDR2 is SNEGSKA (reference sequence). CDR3 length equals 11 residues. The CDR3 DNA reads as TGCAGCTCAAGCAGGAATCAGCCCCAGCATTTT. This translates into CSSSRNQPQHF.

The V gene is TRBV29-1, the J gene TRBJ2-6, with D perhaps TRBD1 (5 bases). This CDR3 contains 15 residues. CDR1 is SQVTM, CDR2 ANQGSEA, per germline. V lost 5 bases and J 0 bases, leaving 11 bases between the germline ends. CDR3 sequence reads: CSVSAGLSGANVLTF. CDR3 DNA: TGCAGCGTTTCCGCAGGGCTCTCTGGGGCCAACGTCCTGACTTTC.

There are many counts of this clonotype. CDR3 sequence (DNA): TGCAGTGCTAGAGGGCGGGGGGATCCCTACGAGCAGTACTTC. It is translated as CSARGRGDPYEQYF. The gene calls are TRBV20-1 and TRBJ2-7; 8 nucleotides align to TRBD2. CDR3 length equals 14 residues. The J segment lost 2 bases and the V segment lost 1 base, leaving 4 bases of the junction unmatched. Germline V lookup: CDR1 DFQATT, CDR2 SNEGSKA (reference sequence).

This clonotype was counted a single time. CDR3 in DNA: TGCAGCGTTGATCATTTGCGGCACACTGAAGCTTTCTTT. Translation: CSVDHLRHTEAFF. V gene TRBV29-1 combines with J gene TRBJ1-1; D not certain. Germline V gene sequence: CDR1 SQVTM, CDR2 ANQGSEA. The CDR3 totals 13 residues. Trimming took 3 bases from V and 3 from J, leaving 11 bases between them.

This clonotype was picked up many times. The gene calls are TRBV7-7 and TRBJ2-3; D assignment may be TRBD1 or TRBD2 (5 bases each). V lost 6 bases and J 5 bases, leaving 15 bases between the germline ends. Germline lookup yields CDR1 SSHAT and CDR2 FNYEAQ (reference sequence). The CDR3 is made up of 14 amino acids. CDR3 coding DNA: TGTGCCAGCAGGTCGATCGTGGGACGAGATACGCAGTATTTT. Its protein product is CASRSIVGRDTQYF.